This TCR beta chain comes out of a study of shared clonotypes between healthy human individuals. There are 15 residues in the CDR3. The germline CDR1 and CDR2 sequences are SGDLS and YYNGEE. The ends lost 4 bases at V and 7 bases at J; junction bases unmatched: 5. Original processing methods: ImmunoSEQ output held junction-only sequences without quality scores, so filtering differed. Sequencing used immunoSEQ multiplex PCR; TCRdb keeps in-frame clones, though not all of them. D and trimming were read from the DNA, whereas the V and J calls and clone size are those reported in that table. The sample carries around 500,000 clones, 65% to 80% recorded once.

The gene calls are TRBV9 and TRBJ2-4; TRBD2 aligns across 13 bases. This sequence was found in a middle-aged woman in good health. Some clones in this sample may be carry-over from other donors' samples. The specimen was PBMCs. The CDR3 is CASSRSTSGRNIQYF. The CDR3 DNA reads TGTGCCAGCAGCCGTTCGACTAGCGGGAGGAACATTCAGTACTTC.